Below are 22 T cell receptor beta chains sequenced from a single sample in a study of T cell repertoires in cytomegalovirus infection. MiXCR was run by TCRdb on the reads, yielding one entry per CDR3 protein. The table includes 150,000 to 160,000 distinct CDR3 sequences, roughly a quarter detected once. The sample taken for sequencing was PBMCs. All receptors derive from a human donor in good health (CMV status not recorded). Some clones in this sample may be carry-over from other donors' samples.

This clonotype occurred a few times. The chain is built from TRBV6-2 or TRBV6-3 and TRBJ2-1; 9 bases are a match to TRBD2. The CDR3 extends over 17 amino acids. V shed 0 bases, J shed 3 bases, and the junction held 6 bases outside the gene matches. CDR1 is MNHEY, CDR2 SVGEGT, per germline. This CDR3 reads CASSYSPSGGIYNEQFF. The CDR3 DNA sequence: TGTGCCAGCAGTTACTCGCCCAGCGGGGGGATCTACAATGAGCAGTTCTTC.

This clonotype appeared many times. V is TRBV7-2 and J is TRBJ1-2; no reliable D call. The germline V gene has CDR1 SGHTA and CDR2 FQGNSA. This CDR3 region has 12 residues. The V end was cut by 3 bases, the J end by 4 bases, with 6 bases between. The CDR3 spells CASSFGPYGYTF. The CDR3 DNA follows: TGTGCCAGCAGCTTCGGCCCCTATGGCTACACCTTC.

This clonotype was counted only a few times. The V and J genes are TRBV28 and TRBJ1-2; no definite D call. The germline V and J ends were trimmed by 2 bases and 2 bases, with 6 bases remaining between them. The germline CDR1 and CDR2 sequences are MDHEN and SYDVKM. CDR3 length equals 13 residues. In nucleotides, the CDR3 is TGTGCCAGCAGTTTAATGGGAAACTATGGCTACACCTTC. Its translation is CASSLMGNYGYTF.

This clonotype was seen a handful of times. The rearrangement links TRBV28 to TRBJ1-2; TRBD1 matches at 12 bases. The trim removed 11 bases at V and 4 bases at J, leaving 11 bases unmatched. The germline gives CDR1 MDHEN, CDR2 SYDVKM. There are 15 residues in the CDR3. CDR3 sequence (DNA): TGTGCCTCCGGGACAGGGGGCAGGGGTGGCTATGGCTACACCTTC. Amino acid sequence: CASGTGGRGGYGYTF.

This clonotype was detected ten times or more. This sequence joins TRBV29-1 and TRBJ2-1; 7 bases are a match to TRBD2. CDR1 is SQVTM and CDR2 is ANQGSEA in the germline V gene. The V gene end was trimmed by 4 bases and the J gene end by 12 bases; junction bases not matched to a gene: 12. The CDR3 runs 13 residues. The CDR3 sequence: CSVGGGGVRGQFF. In nucleotides, the CDR3 is TGCAGCGTTGGGGGGGGAGGCGTTCGGGGGCAGTTCTTC.

The chain carries TRBV14 and TRBJ2-7, with a possible D match to TRBD1 (6 bases). This CDR3 is built from 13 residues. Deletions cut 3 bases from V and 4 bases from J, with 10 bases between. The germline gives CDR1 SGHDN, CDR2 FVKESK. This CDR3 is CASSHPRGYEQYF. CDR3 DNA sequence: TGTGCCAGCAGCCACCCCAGGGGTTACGAGCAGTACTTC.

This sequence joins TRBV5-4 and TRBJ2-3; TRBD2 matches at 14 bases. Trimming at V came to 0 bases and at J to 4 bases, leaving 1 base not matched to a gene. Germline assignment: CDR1 SGHNT and CDR2 YYREEE (reference sequence). There are 16 residues in the CDR3. CDR3 residues: CASSLEGLAGADTQYF. CDR3 nucleotide sequence: TGTGCCAGCAGCTTGGAGGGACTAGCGGGAGCAGATACGCAGTATTTT.

V and J are TRBV30 and TRBJ1-1, with D perhaps TRBD1 (5 bases). Looked up from germline, CDR1 is GTSNPN and CDR2 is SVGIG (reference sequence). V lost 0 bases and J 1 base, leaving 12 bases between the germline ends. This CDR3 is 15 amino acids long. The CDR3 DNA reads TGTGCCTGGAGTGTACCCGACAGACCGAACACTGAAGCTTTCTTT. It encodes CAWSVPDRPNTEAFF.

There are many counts of this clonotype. The rearrangement joins TRBV7-2 to TRBJ2-7; D may be TRBD1 (5 bases). The CDR3 length is 16 residues. CDR1 SGHTA and CDR2 FQGNSA come from the germline V gene. V was shortened by 1 base and J by 0 bases, with 13 bases between the two germline ends. The CDR3 DNA sequence: TGTGCCAGCAGCTTAGGCTTTGGCAGGGACTCCTACGAGCAGTACTTC. It codes for CASSLGFGRDSYEQYF.

This clonotype was seen repeatedly, ten times or more. The J gene is TRBJ1-4, the V gene TRBV7-6, with D perhaps matching TRBD1 (5 bases). This CDR3 has 16 amino acids. Germline CDR1 and CDR2: SGHVS and FNYEAQ. Trimming took off 1 base at V and 8 bases at J, with 17 bases between the two ends. The CDR3 nucleotides read TGTGCCAGCAGCTTAGGTAGTGTCGGGGGTCGCGAAAAACTGTTTTTT. Encoded protein: CASSLGSVGGREKLFF.

The chain employs TRBV18 and TRBJ2-5, with D possibly TRBD1 on 5 matching bases. CDR3 length: 15 residues. The ends were cut back, 4 bases at V and 2 bases at J, with 14 bases in the middle. Looked up from germline, CDR1 is KGHSH and CDR2 is LQKENI. The CDR3 loop reads CASSLRQGLQETQYF. The DNA for the CDR3 is TGTGCCAGCTCACTTCGCCAGGGCCTTCAAGAGACCCAGTACTTC.

This clonotype was picked up many times. The V call is TRBV28, the J call TRBJ2-3; TRBD2 matches at 11 bases. V trimming: 7 bases; J trimming: 2 bases; junction bases outside the gene matches: 11. Germline loops: CDR1 MDHEN, CDR2 SYDVKM. The CDR3 loop spans 17 amino acids. The CDR3 loop reads CASTTPSGLAATDTQYF. The CDR3 coding sequence is TGTGCCAGCACAACCCCCTCGGGACTAGCGGCCACAGATACGCAGTATTTT.

The J gene is TRBJ2-7, the V gene TRBV27; 9 positions agree with TRBD1. CDR1 is MNHEY and CDR2 is SMNVEV in the germline V gene (reference sequence). V shed 6 bases, J shed 2 bases, and the junction held 5 bases outside the gene matches. The CDR3 totals 14 residues. The CDR3 loop is CASSPGTGPYEQYF. CDR3 in DNA: TGTGCCAGCAGCCCCGGGACAGGGCCCTACGAGCAGTACTTC.

The V call is TRBV7-2, the J call TRBJ2-7; D unresolved. The V gene lost 5 bases and the J gene lost 2 bases, with 7 bases spanning the gap. Germline CDR1 and CDR2: SGHTA and FQGNSA. The CDR3 extends over 12 amino acids. CDR3 coding DNA: TGTGCCAGCAGCGCCAACACCTACGAGCAGTACTTC. It yields the protein CASSANTYEQYF.

V gene TRBV14 combines with J gene TRBJ2-7, with TRBD2 matching over 11 bases. The CDR3 has 13 amino acids. CDR1 is SGHDN and CDR2 is FVKESK in the germline V gene. V was clipped by 8 bases and J by 2 bases; unmatched bases: 2. In DNA form, the CDR3 reads TGTGCCAGCCAGACTAGCGGGACCTACGAGCAGTACTTC. Amino acids: CASQTSGTYEQYF.

This clonotype was counted ten times or more. The rearrangement links TRBV7-2 to TRBJ2-7; D is possibly TRBD1 (6 bases). The CDR3 length is 16 residues. CDR1 SGHTA and CDR2 FQGNSA come from the germline V gene. Deletions cut 1 base from V and 2 bases from J, with 15 bases between. CDR3 loop: CASSLEGLAGAYEQYF. DNA for the CDR3: TGTGCCAGCAGCTTAGAGGGGCTAGCAGGGGCCTACGAGCAGTACTTC.

The chain combines TRBV9 with TRBJ2-5; 11 positions agree with TRBD2. J lost 9 bases, V lost 3 bases, and 10 bases had no gene match. CDR3 size: 15 residues. CDR1 and CDR2 (germline): SGDLS, YYNGEE. The CDR3: CASSALAGGLVAQYF. In DNA, the CDR3 is TGTGCCAGCAGCGCCCTAGCGGGGGGCCTGGTAGCCCAGTACTTC.

This clonotype was detected only a few times. This sequence joins TRBV7-9 and TRBJ1-5; TRBD1 matches at 8 bases. Germline CDR1 is SEHNR and CDR2 is FQNEAQ (reference sequence). Trimming cost V 5 bases and J 5 bases; bases outside gene matches: 5. The CDR3 covers 14 residues. As DNA, the CDR3 is TGTGCCAGCAGCCGGGACAGGCCAGATCAGCCCCAGCATTTT. Residues: CASSRDRPDQPQHF.

This clonotype showed up just a few times. V is TRBV6-5 and J is TRBJ1-4, with a tentative D call TRBD1 (6 bases). This CDR3 region has 13 residues. Trimming stripped 0 bases from V and 7 bases from J, with 6 bases between. CDR1 and CDR2 from the germline V gene are MNHEY and SVGAGI. CDR3 protein: CASSYSTGEKLFF. The CDR3 DNA is TGTGCCAGCAGTTACTCGACAGGTGAAAAACTGTTTTTT.

In regard to this clonotype: A junction boundary mismatches the germline segment, possibly from a read error. The CDR3 loop reads CVIRGDDSSNQPQHF. CDR3 nucleotides: TGTGTCATCAGGGGGGACGACAGTAGCAATCAGCCCCAGCATTTT. The chain links TRBV10-3 to TRBJ1-5, with TRBD1 identical over 7 bases. The CDR3 totals 15 residues. Germline V gene sequence: CDR1 ENHRY, CDR2 SYGVKD.

The rearrangement joins TRBV20-1 to TRBJ2-1, with D perhaps TRBD2 (5 bases). V lost 8 bases and J 2 bases, leaving 19 bases between the germline ends. Germline-derived CDR1 and CDR2 are DFQATT and SNEGSKA (reference sequence). The CDR3 is made up of 15 amino acids. CDR3 DNA sequence: TGCAGTATCCGGCTAGCCGTGCAAACCTACAATGAGCAGTTCTTC. Protein product: CSIRLAVQTYNEQFF.

The table lists this clonotype with a few counts. The V and J genes are TRBV12-3 or TRBV12-4 and TRBJ2-3, with D possibly being TRBD1 (6 bases). Trimming pared 3 bases from V and 3 bases from J, leaving 16 bases between. The CDR3 runs 16 residues. DNA of the CDR3: TGTGCCAGCAGTTTCATCAGGGGTCACGGTACAGATACGCAGTATTTT. Protein product: CASSFIRGHGTDTQYF.